This entry lists 4 T cell receptor beta chains sequenced from one sample in a study of early T cells in non-severe SARS-CoV-2 infection. One entry per CDR3 protein results from TCRdb running MiXCR on the 5' RACE reads. This sample has about 30,000 distinct CDR3 sequences, with about 5% found just once. Input material: whole blood. The receptors originated from an adult who was a healthcare worker with PCR-confirmed SARS-CoV-2 infection or an uninfected control (not recorded which).

CDR3 nucleotides: TGTGCCAGCAGTCGGACACCCCTCGGCTCCTACGAGCAGTACTTC. Its translation: CASSRTPLGSYEQYF. The V and J genes are TRBV28 and TRBJ2-7; TRBD1 is a possible D gene (5 bases). This CDR3 spans 15 amino acids. The germline V and J ends were trimmed by 5 bases and 0 bases, with 14 bases remaining between them. CDR1 is MDHEN, CDR2 SYDVKM, per germline.

This clonotype has ten or more counts. The chain employs TRBV20-1 and TRBJ2-4; the D gene is possibly TRBD2 (5 bases). Germline CDR1 is DFQATT and CDR2 is SNEGSKA (reference sequence). V lost 8 bases to trimming and J lost 7 bases, with 15 bases between them. This CDR3 is 12 amino acids long. CDR3 coding DNA: TGCAGTACGATGAAGGGAGAGAACATTCAGTACTTC. The encoded protein is CSTMKGENIQYF.

This rearrangement joins TRBV6-1 to TRBJ2-7, with 7 bases identical to TRBD1. Per the germline V gene, CDR1 is MNHNS and CDR2 is SASEGT. V lost 2 bases, J lost 6 bases, and 10 bases stayed unmatched. The CDR3 has 15 amino acids. CDR3 sequence (DNA): TGTGCCAGCAGTGAAAGGCGACAGGGCCCTGGCGAGCAGTACTTC. Residues: CASSERRQGPGEQYF.

This clonotype was detected ten times or more. This rearrangement joins TRBV10-3 to TRBJ1-4, with 8 bases aligning to TRBD1. V shed 0 bases, J shed 7 bases, and the junction held 4 bases outside the gene matches. CDR3 length: 15 amino acids. The V gene's germline CDR1 is ENHRY and CDR2 SYGVKD. The CDR3 protein is CAISESTGEGEKLFF. CDR3 DNA sequence: TGTGCCATCAGTGAGTCGACAGGGGAAGGTGAAAAACTGTTTTTT.